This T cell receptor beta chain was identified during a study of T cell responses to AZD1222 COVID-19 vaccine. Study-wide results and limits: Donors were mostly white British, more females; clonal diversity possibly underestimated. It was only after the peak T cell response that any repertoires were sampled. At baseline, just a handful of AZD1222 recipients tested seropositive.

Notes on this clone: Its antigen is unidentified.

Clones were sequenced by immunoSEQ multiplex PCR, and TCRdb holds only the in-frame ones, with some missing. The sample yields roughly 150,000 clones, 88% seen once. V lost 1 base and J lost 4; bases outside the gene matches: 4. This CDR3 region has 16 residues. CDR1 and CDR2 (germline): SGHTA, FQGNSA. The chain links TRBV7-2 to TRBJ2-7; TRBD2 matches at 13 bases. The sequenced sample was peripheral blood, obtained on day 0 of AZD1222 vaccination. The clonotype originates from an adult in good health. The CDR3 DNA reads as TGTGCCAGCAGCTTAGGTGGGACTAGCGGGGTTTACGAGCAGTACTTC. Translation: CASSLGGTSGVYEQYF.